The rows below give T cell receptor beta chains drawn from one sample of a study of PD-1 blockade in classical Hodgkin lymphoma. This table comes from immunoSEQ multiplex PCR, and its TCRdb copy is limited to in-frame clones, with some not included. The table shows fewer than 90,000 clones, with approximately 94% occurring only once. The specimen comprised peripheral blood mononuclear cells (PBMCs), sampled at baseline. These TCRs come from a human donor with classical Hodgkin lymphoma. Both conserved end residues are part of each CDR3. The D gene is left open where the match is weak. Clone size is shown for a subset of rows, as once, few, many or a class of expanded clone.

>TRBJ2-1|TRBD1|TRBV7-9|NA|15
TGTGCCAGCAGCTTGTCGACGGGGACAGTCGATGAGCAGTTCTTC
CASSLSTGTVDEQFF
>TRBJ1-4|TRBD1|TRBV27|NA|16
TGTGCCAGCGGAACACAGGGGGGTCAGGAAAATGAAAAACTGTTTTTT
CASGTQGGQENEKLFF
>TRBJ1-3|NA|TRBV7-8|NA|16
TGTGCCAGCAGCTTTCGTCAGGGCCCATCTGGAAACACCATATATTTT
CASSFRQGPSGNTIYF
>TRBJ2-7|TRBD1|TRBV27|NA|14
TGTGCCAGCAGAACCGGGACAGGGGCCTACGAGCAGTACTTC
CASRTGTGAYEQYF
>TRBJ1-2|NA|TRBV7-9|medium-sized|14
TGTGCCAGCAGCCCCCCCTTGACAGGCTATGGCTACACCTTC
CASSPPLTGYGYTF
>TRBJ2-5|NA|TRBV14|NA|16
TGTGCCAGCAGCCAAGTTTATGGCAGGGAAGGGGAGACCCAGTACTTC
CASSQVYGREGETQYF
>TRBJ1-5|NA|TRBV10-1|NA|14
TGCGCCAGCAGTGAATTCAGGCACGAATTGCCCCAGCATTTT
CASSEFRHELPQHF
>TRBJ2-7|NA|TRBV7-2|NA|15
TGTGCCAGCAGCTTATCTAGCAGAGGCTCCTACGAGCAGTACTTC
CASSLSSRGSYEQYF
>TRBJ1-2|NA|TRBV19|NA|11
TGTGCCATTATCGGGGGGGACGGCTACACCTTC
CAIIGGDGYTF
>TRBJ2-4|NA|TRBV2|NA|13
TGTGCCAGCACGAATCAAGGGTGGGACATTCAGTACTTC
CASTNQGWDIQYF
>TRBJ2-1|TRBD2|TRBV28|NA|13
TGTGCCAGCAGTTTGGGCAGCGGGAGTGAGCAGTTCTTC
CASSLGSGSEQFF
>TRBJ2-5|NA|TRBV6-6|NA|13
TGTGCCAGCAGACCTCCACTAGAAGAGACCCAGTACTTC
CASRPPLEETQYF
>TRBJ2-3|NA|TRBV5-1|NA|14
TGTGCCAGCAGCTTGCGCCCAGGCACAGATACGCAGTATTTT
CASSLRPGTDTQYF
>TRBJ2-7|NA|TRBV5-1|NA|14
TGCGCCAGCAGCCCCGAAAACGGAGCCTACGAGCAGTACTTC
CASSPENGAYEQYF
>TRBJ1-2|NA|TRBV10-3|NA|13
TGTGCCATCACCCAGGACAGAACCTATGGCTACACCTTC
CAITQDRTYGYTF
>TRBJ2-1|NA|TRBV7-9|NA|14
TGTGCCAGCAGCTTAGAGGACGGTTACAATGAGCAGTTCTTC
CASSLEDGYNEQFF
>TRBJ1-2|TRBD1|TRBV6-1|NA|14
TGTGCCAGCAGTGAGGACAGGGGCGAAGGTGGCTACACCTTC
CASSEDRGEGGYTF
>TRBJ2-7|NA|TRBV9|once|13
TGTGCCAGCAGCGTATCAGGCGGCTACGAGCAGTACTTC
CASSVSGGYEQYF
>TRBJ1-1|NA|TRBV27|NA|13
TGTGCCAGCAGTTTGGACAGCGGAACTGAAGCTTTCTTT
CASSLDSGTEAFF
>TRBJ1-1|NA|TRBV9|few|14
TGTGCCAGCAGCGTAGGGGGGTCTGACACTGAAGCTTTCTTT
CASSVGGSDTEAFF
>TRBJ2-3|TRBD2|TRBV28|NA|23
TGTGCCAGCAGCTTCCCCCTCATTGCGGGAGGGGGGGATAAACGATCTAGCACAGATACGCAGTATTTT
CASSFPLIAGGGDKRSSTDTQYF
>TRBJ2-3|TRBD2|TRBV7-9|NA|18
TGTGCCAGCAGCTCAGGACTAGCGGGAGAAGGTACCACAGATACGCAGTATTTT
CASSSGLAGEGTTDTQYF
>TRBJ1-5|NA|TRBV6-6|NA|16
TGTGCCAGCAGTGGACGACAGGCTGAAAGCAATCAGCCCCAGCATTTT
CASSGRQAESNQPQHF
>TRBJ2-5|TRBD2|TRBV27|few|16
TGTGCCAGCAGTTTGATACTAGCGGGAGGAGGGGAGACCCAGTACTTC
CASSLILAGGGETQYF
>TRBJ1-3|NA|TRBV9|NA|14
TGTGCCAGCAGCGGGACGGACTCTGGAAACACCATATATTTT
CASSGTDSGNTIYF
>TRBJ1-5|TRBD1|TRBV10-3|NA|16
TGTGCCATCAGTGAGTATGACAGGGAGGAAGATCAGCCCCAGCATTTT
CAISEYDREEDQPQHF
>TRBJ1-1|NA|TRBV6-5|NA|15
TGTGCCAGCAGTTACGGTCTGGCTTTGAACACTGAAGCTTTCTTT
CASSYGLALNTEAFF
>TRBJ2-5|NA|TRBV6-5|once|14
TGTGCCAGCAGTTACTCGGGGGGCAGGGAGACCCAGTACTTC
CASSYSGGRETQYF
>TRBJ2-4|TRBD1|TRBV7-9|NA|15
TGTGCCAGCAGCTTAGCCGGACAGGGGTTCGGCATTCAGTACTTC
CASSLAGQGFGIQYF
>TRBJ1-2|NA|TRBV2|NA|13
TGTGCCAGCAGTGAAGCGCCCCCGGGAGGCTACACCTTC
CASSEAPPGGYTF
>TRBJ2-7|TRBD2|TRBV9|NA|13
TGTGCCAGCGGGGCTAGCGGGAGCTTGGAGCAGTACTTC
CASGASGSLEQYF
>TRBJ2-7|NA|TRBV4-1|NA|16
TGCGCCAGCAGCCAAGAGGGAGGGGGGGCCCTCTACGAGCAGTACTTC
CASSQEGGGALYEQYF
>TRBJ2-3|NA|TRBV6-5|NA|14
TGTGCCAGCAGTTACTTGGCGGGGTCAGATACGCAGTATTTT
CASSYLAGSDTQYF
>TRBJ2-5|NA|TRBV5-4|NA|15
TGTGCCAGCAGCTTGGACGGGGAGGCTAAAGAGACCCAGTACTTC
CASSLDGEAKETQYF
>TRBJ2-7|NA|TRBV28|NA|14
TGTGCCAGCAGTTTCACCCCCCCGACCTACGAGCAGTACTTC
CASSFTPPTYEQYF
>TRBJ2-7|NA|TRBV27|NA|15
TGTGCCAGCAGTTTCCAGGGACTGCGCTCCTACGAGCAGTACTTC
CASSFQGLRSYEQYF
>TRBJ1-5|NA|TRBV28|NA|15
TGTGCCAGCAGTTACGGGGACTATAGCAATCAGCCCCAGCATTTT
CASSYGDYSNQPQHF
>TRBJ2-1|NA|TRBV28|NA|13
TGTGCCAGCAGTTTATCGGTGGGCAATGAGCAGTTCTTC
CASSLSVGNEQFF